The clone carrying this T cell receptor (beta chain) was recorded many times. Its antigen is currently unknown. The data stem from a study of T cells in Graves' hyperthyroidism and ophthalmopathy. Study summary: At initial diagnosis, before any treatment had begun, peripheral blood was obtained. General study results and limits: Onset of ophthalmopathy came a median roughly 6.9 months after the model predicted it.

Germline CDR1 is MNHEY and CDR2 is SMNVEV (reference sequence). The CDR3 contains 14 residues. After removal of 4 bases from V and 7 bases from J, the junction contained 9 bases not matched to a gene. Amplification yielded TCR beta CDR3 regions, with RNA transcripts as the source. First-round RT-PCR with HTBI primers amplified the TCR CDR3 region. Using its own MiXCR run on the multiplex PCR reads, TCRdb lists one record per CDR3 protein. The sample includes around 420,000 distinct CDR3 sequences, around 14% of them seen just once. Stable disease denoted Graves' hyperthyroidism without ophthalmopathy progression within 18 months.

The sample consisted of blood. The TCR was taken from a woman aged 18-30 years with Graves' hyperthyroidism. This chain connects TRBV27 to TRBJ1-2; 7 positions agree with TRBD1. In nucleotides, the CDR3 is TGTGCCAGCAGTTCACGGACAGGAGGCCCTGGCTACACCTTC. Encoded protein: CASSSRTGGPGYTF.